These 21 T cell receptor beta chains came from one sample sequenced in a study of T cells in Graves' hyperthyroidism and ophthalmopathy. TCR beta CDR3 region amplification was performed from RNA transcripts. Carried out on the TCR CDR3, a first-round RT-PCR used the HTBI primer set. TCRdb itself ran the multiplex PCR reads through MiXCR, one entry per CDR3 protein. The sample includes around 500,000 distinct CDR3 sequences, less than 15% of them seen just once. Sequencing was done on a sample of blood. The receptor set was obtained from a woman in her thirties or forties with Graves' hyperthyroidism.

The J gene is TRBJ1-5, the V gene TRBV6-2 or TRBV6-3; D not certain. V was clipped by 0 bases and J by 4 bases, with 10 bases between them. Germline V gives CDR1 MNHEY, CDR2 SVGEGT. This CDR3 contains 15 residues. Here the CDR3 reads CASSYSVRPNQPQHF. The CDR3 bases are TGTGCCAGCAGTTACTCGGTCAGGCCTAATCAGCCCCAGCATTTT.

The chain joins TRBV7-9 to TRBJ2-1; 7 nucleotides align to TRBD2. CDR3 length: 18 residues. Germline CDR1 is SEHNR and CDR2 is FQNEAQ (reference sequence). V dropped 0 bases and J dropped 7; count of bases not matched to a gene: 15. CDR3 residues: CASSLALAGDRSSNEQFF. The CDR3 DNA reads as TGTGCCAGCAGCTTAGCTTTGGCGGGAGATCGGAGCTCGAATGAGCAGTTCTTC.

This clonotype was observed many times. This sequence joins TRBV6-1 and TRBJ2-1; D gene uncertain. This CDR3 comprises 17 residues. CDR1 and CDR2 (germline): MNHNS, SASEGT. The V end lost 1 base, the J end lost 6 bases, and 19 bases lay between the germline ends. The CDR3 protein is CASSEGALSQPGNEQFF. DNA of the CDR3: TGTGCCAGCAGTGAAGGGGCATTGTCACAACCTGGCAATGAGCAGTTCTTC.

This clonotype was observed a handful of times. The V call is TRBV12-3 or TRBV12-4, the J call TRBJ2-2; D possibly corresponds to TRBD2 (5 bases). Trimming removed 2 bases from V and 11 bases from J, with 12 bases in between. The CDR3 runs to 13 residues. The CDR3 nucleotides are TGTGCCAGCAGTTTAAATGAGGGCTTAGAGCTGTTTTTT. It encodes CASSLNEGLELFF.

The CDR3 here is CASSWDLSGANVLTF. CDR3 nucleotide sequence: TGCGCCAGCAGCTGGGATCTCTCTGGGGCCAACGTCCTGACTTTC. This chain uses TRBV5-1 with TRBJ2-6, with unresolved D. This CDR3 has 15 residues. V lost 3 bases and J lost 0, with 7 bases in between. Germline assignment: CDR1 SGHRS and CDR2 YFSETQ.

The chain has TRBV7-9 and TRBJ1-5; no firm D call. CDR1 SEHNR and CDR2 FQNEAQ come from the germline V gene (reference sequence). The CDR3 extends over 12 amino acids. The V end lost 1 base, the J end lost 6 bases, and 4 bases lay between the germline ends. CDR3 sequence reads: CASSLGPQPQHF. DNA of the CDR3: TGTGCCAGCAGCTTAGGCCCTCAGCCCCAGCATTTT.

This clonotype was counted many times. This chain uses TRBV5-1 with TRBJ2-7; 7 bases map to TRBD1. This CDR3 comprises 14 residues. CDR1 SGHRS and CDR2 YFSETQ come from the germline V gene. V shed 2 bases, J shed 2 bases, and the junction held 4 bases outside the gene matches. As DNA, the CDR3 is TGCGCCAGCAGCTTCGGACAGGAGGCCTACGAGCAGTACTTC. Translated, it gives CASSFGQEAYEQYF.

This clonotype was detected many times. The chain has TRBV10-3 and TRBJ2-5; 7 bases agree with TRBD1. The length of the CDR3 is 15 residues. The V and J ends lost 6 bases and 2 bases, in that order; junction bases with no gene match: 9. CDR1 is ENHRY, CDR2 SYGVKD, per germline. As DNA, the CDR3 is TGTGCCATCAGCGCCTCCCGACAGGGTCAAGAGACCCAGTACTTC. Translated: CAISASRQGQETQYF.

This clonotype has a handful of counts. The chain is built from TRBV28 and TRBJ1-2, with a possible D match to TRBD1 (6 bases). V shed 4 bases and J shed 4 bases, with 19 bases lying between them. The CDR3 runs 16 residues. Germline-derived CDR1 and CDR2 are MDHEN and SYDVKM. For the CDR3, the DNA is TGTGCCAGCAGTTCCCCTTTTCCCGGGACATCCTATGGCTACACCTTC. Its protein is CASSSPFPGTSYGYTF.

The chain carries TRBV6-2 or TRBV6-3 and TRBJ2-1; possible D gene TRBD1, 6 bases. The CDR3 runs to 13 residues. V was trimmed by 6 bases and J by 9 bases, leaving 15 bases between them. Germline V gene data show CDR1 as MNHEY and CDR2 as SVGEGT. CDR3 bases: TGTGCCAGCAGACCCGGGACAATTAGTGAGCAGTTCTTC. Protein sequence: CASRPGTISEQFF.

This clonotype was detected many times. The gene calls are TRBV10-3 and TRBJ1-1; 8 bases align to TRBD1. Trimming took 4 bases from V and 5 from J; bases not matched to a gene: 9. The CDR3 spans 15 residues. Germline CDR1 is ENHRY and CDR2 is SYGVKD. The CDR3 nucleotides are TGTGCCATCAGTGGCGATCAACAGGGGGGGACTGAAGCTTTCTTT. This translates into CAISGDQQGGTEAFF.

This clonotype appeared once. A read error may be the cause here, since a much bigger clone is one base away. The chain couples TRBV2 to TRBJ1-2; the D gene is possibly TRBD1 (6 bases). The CDR3 totals 13 residues. Germline CDR1 reads SNHLY; CDR2 reads FYNNEI. CDR3 residues: CPSSPDSDYGYTF. The CDR3 DNA sequence: TGTCCCAGCAGCCCGGACAGCGACTATGGCTACACCTTC. The full variable domain, its missing parts supplied by reference TRBV2 and TRBJ1-2, is EPEVTQTPSHQVTQMGQEVILRCVPISNHLYFYWYRQILGQKVEFLVSFYNNEISEKSEIFDDQFSVERPDGSNFTLKIRSTKLEDSAMYFCPSSPDSDYGYTFGSGTRLTVV.

In this sample, this clonotype turned up a few times. This chain connects TRBV3-1 to TRBJ1-2, with D unclear. From germline, CDR1 is LGHDT and CDR2 YNNKEL (reference sequence). With 4 bases removed from V and 8 bases from J, the gap between germline ends came to 11 bases. The CDR3 covers 12 residues. In DNA form, the CDR3 reads TGTGCCAGCAGCCCCGGCCCCTTAGGCTACACCTTC. Translating gives CASSPGPLGYTF.

The rearrangement uses TRBV28 and TRBJ2-2, with D possibly TRBD1 on 5 matching bases. The V end was cut by 3 bases, the J end by 2 bases, with 22 bases between. CDR3 length equals 19 residues. Germline V lookup: CDR1 MDHEN, CDR2 SYDVKM. CDR3 amino acids: CASSFRRGQGMVNTGELFF. The CDR3 nucleotides are TGTGCCAGCAGTTTTAGGCGTGGGCAGGGAATGGTAAACACCGGGGAGCTGTTTTTT.

Concerning this clonotype itself: This may be a read error, as it is one base from a much larger clone. The conserved closing phenylalanine or tryptophan is absent in this CDR3, likely reflecting a read error. The rearrangement joins TRBV29-1 to TRBJ1-1, with 8 bases fitting TRBD1. The CDR3 extends over 12 amino acids. CDR1 is SQVTM, CDR2 ANQGSEA, per germline. With 4 bases clipped from V and 4 bases from J, the junction kept 2 bases outside the gene matches. CDR3 nucleotides: TGCAGCGTTGGGACAGGGAGCACTGAAGCTTTCTCT. Its protein is CSVGTGSTEAFS.

This clonotype turned up a few times. V gene TRBV24-1 combines with J gene TRBJ2-3; D gene ambiguous. CDR1 is KGHDR, CDR2 SFDVKD, per germline. This CDR3 region has 12 residues. V gave up 0 bases and J gave up 4 bases, with 1 base separating them. DNA for the CDR3: TGTGCCACCAGTGATTTGCCAGATACGCAGTATTTT. Translating it yields CATSDLPDTQYF.

This clonotype was seen ten or more times. The chain uses TRBV28 and TRBJ2-1, with 9 bases identical to TRBD1. The CDR3 runs 14 residues. With 4 bases clipped from V and 7 bases from J, the junction kept 5 bases outside the gene matches. The germline CDR1 and CDR2 sequences are MDHEN and SYDVKM. The CDR3 loop is CASSSDRGGNEQFF. The CDR3 region has the DNA TGTGCCAGCAGTTCGGACAGGGGAGGGAATGAGCAGTTCTTC.

This clonotype occurred many times. The chain carries TRBV28 and TRBJ1-5; D perhaps matches TRBD1 (5 bases). Germline lookup yields CDR1 MDHEN and CDR2 SYDVKM. The CDR3 spans 14 residues. Trimming shortened V by 2 bases and J by 3 bases, and 8 bases separated the two germline ends. CDR3 DNA sequence: TGTGCCAGCAGTTTAGGAGGGGCCAATCAGCCCCAGCATTTT. Its protein product is CASSLGGANQPQHF.

The sample holds a few counts of this clonotype. The chain links TRBV18 to TRBJ1-2; D is unclear. Deletions cut 6 bases from V and 6 bases from J, with 23 bases between. The CDR3 is made up of 16 amino acids. From germline, CDR1 is KGHSH and CDR2 LQKENI. CDR3 residues: CASSPNLGGTLHGYTF. The CDR3 DNA sequence: TGTGCCAGCTCGCCTAACCTCGGCGGAACTCTTCATGGCTACACCTTC.

This clonotype occurred many times. The chain couples TRBV20-1 to TRBJ2-5; a weak D match, TRBD2 (5 bases). Germline CDR1 is DFQATT and CDR2 is SNEGSKA (reference sequence). Deletions cut 1 base from V and 1 base from J, with 13 bases between. CDR3 length: 15 amino acids. The CDR3 region has the DNA TGCAGTGCTAGAGCAGTTGCGGGTACCCAAGAGACCCAGTACTTC. Translation: CSARAVAGTQETQYF.

The J gene is TRBJ2-1, the V gene TRBV4-1; 8 positions agree with TRBD2. The trim removed 4 bases at V and 14 bases at J, leaving 16 bases unmatched. Germline V gives CDR1 MGHRA, CDR2 YSYEKL. The CDR3 consists of 15 residues. The CDR3 is CASSRNRDYGRGEFF. CDR3 coding DNA: TGCGCCAGCAGCCGGAACCGGGACTACGGGAGGGGGGAGTTCTTC.